This TCR beta chain was retrieved from a study of blood T cell repertoires in COVID-19. The sample holds a few counts of this clone. Profiling relied on immunoSEQ multiplex PCR, and the TCRdb table lists in-frame clones only, not all of them. The sample lists approximately 53,000 clones; around 90% were seen once. The clonotype comes from a human donor in a cohort sampled during active COVID-19. The sequencing input was peripheral blood.

This chain's CDR3 is CASSPDRAGNTIYF. Here the CDR3 DNA reads TGTGCCAGCAGCCCGGACAGGGCTGGAAACACCATATATTTT. V gene TRBV14 combines with J gene TRBJ1-3; 8 bases agree with TRBD1. Germline CDR1 is SGHDN and CDR2 is FVKESK. V gave up 4 bases and J gave up 2 bases; unmatched junction bases: 1. The CDR3 sequence is 14 residues long.